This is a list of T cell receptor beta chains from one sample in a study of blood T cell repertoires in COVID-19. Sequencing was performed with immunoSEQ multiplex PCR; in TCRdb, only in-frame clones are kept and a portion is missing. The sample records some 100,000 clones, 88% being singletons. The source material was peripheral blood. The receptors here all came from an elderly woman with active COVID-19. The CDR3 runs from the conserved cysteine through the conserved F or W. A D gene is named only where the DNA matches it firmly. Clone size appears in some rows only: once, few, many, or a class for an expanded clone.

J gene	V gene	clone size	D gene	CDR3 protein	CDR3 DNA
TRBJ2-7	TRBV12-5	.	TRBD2	CASGFGGGSYEQYF	TGTGCTAGTGGTTTCGGGGGGGGATCCTACGAGCAGTACTTC
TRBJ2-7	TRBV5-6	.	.	CASSQSNPGGWEYF	TGTGCCAGCAGTCAATCAAACCCGGGCGGGTGGGAGTACTTC
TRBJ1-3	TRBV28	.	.	CASSDRPFSGNTIYF	TGTGCCAGCAGTGACAGGCCCTTCTCTGGAAACACCATATATTTT
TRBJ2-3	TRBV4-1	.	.	CASSQEVAQKVTDTQYF	TGCGCCAGCAGCCAAGAAGTGGCACAGAAAGTAACAGATACGCAGTATTTT
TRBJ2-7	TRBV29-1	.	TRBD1	CSVVGQGHEQYF	TGCAGCGTTGTCGGACAGGGCCACGAGCAGTACTTC
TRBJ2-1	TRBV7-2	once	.	CASNNDPRRNEQFF	TGTGCCAGCAACAATGACCCCAGGAGGAATGAGCAGTTCTTC
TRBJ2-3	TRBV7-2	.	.	CASSIITDTQYF	TGTGCCAGCAGCATCATCACAGATACGCAGTATTTT
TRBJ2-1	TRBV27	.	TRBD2	CASSPPGTSGTLLYNEQFF	TGTGCCAGCAGTCCACCCGGGACTAGCGGGACACTACTCTACAATGAGCAGTTCTTC
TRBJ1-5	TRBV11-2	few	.	CASSLSGNQPQHF	TGTGCCAGCAGCTTATCCGGCAATCAGCCCCAGCATTTT
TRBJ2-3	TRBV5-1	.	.	CASSREFGTQYF	TGCGCCAGCAGCCGCGAATTTGGTACGCAGTATTTT
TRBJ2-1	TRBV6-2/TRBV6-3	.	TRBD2	CASSYGGTSGRNEQFF	TGTGCCAGCAGTTACGGGGGAACTAGCGGGAGGAATGAGCAGTTCTTC
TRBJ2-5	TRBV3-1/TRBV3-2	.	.	CASSRPMGVGETQYF	TGTGCCAGCAGCCGTCCGATGGGAGTCGGGGAGACCCAGTACTTC
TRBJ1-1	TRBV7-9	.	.	CASSPDRSLTNTEAFF	TGTGCCAGCAGCCCCGACAGATCTCTCACGAACACTGAAGCTTTCTTT
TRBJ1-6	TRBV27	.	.	CASSLWQSSYNSPLHF	TGTGCCAGCAGTTTATGGCAAAGCTCCTATAATTCACCCCTCCACTTT
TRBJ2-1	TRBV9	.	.	CASSVAGGSYNEQFF	TGTGCCAGCAGCGTGGCGGGCGGCTCCTACAATGAGCAGTTCTTC
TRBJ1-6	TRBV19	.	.	CASSRGVGNGNSPLHF	TGTGCCAGTAGTAGGGGGGTTGGCAACGGCAATTCACCCCTCCACTTT
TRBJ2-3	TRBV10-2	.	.	CASSESDFRTDTQYF	TGCGCCAGCAGTGAGTCGGACTTCCGCACAGATACGCAGTATTTT
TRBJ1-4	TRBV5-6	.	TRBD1	CASSLEQGWTNEKLFF	TGTGCCAGCAGCTTGGAACAGGGGTGGACTAATGAAAAACTGTTTTTT
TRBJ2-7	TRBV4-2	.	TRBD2	CASSQDKRGSGEQYF	TGTGCCAGCAGCCAAGATAAGCGGGGGTCTGGGGAGCAGTACTTC
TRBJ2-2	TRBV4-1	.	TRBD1	CASRRRDRGSDTGELFF	TGCGCCAGCCGGAGGCGGGACAGGGGCTCTGACACCGGGGAGCTGTTTTTT
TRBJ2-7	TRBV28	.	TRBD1	CASSVPGQGSYEQYF	TGTGCCAGCAGTGTCCCGGGACAGGGATCCTACGAGCAGTACTTC
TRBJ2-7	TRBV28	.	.	CASSPPPSYEQYF	TGTGCCAGCAGCCCGCCCCCTAGCTACGAGCAGTACTTC
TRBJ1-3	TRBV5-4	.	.	CASSLDRAGNTIYF	TGTGCCAGCAGCTTGGACAGGGCTGGAAACACCATATATTTT
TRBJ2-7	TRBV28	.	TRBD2	CASSLSGLAGGGIF	TGTGCCAGCAGTTTATCCGGACTAGCGGGAGGAGGGATTTTC
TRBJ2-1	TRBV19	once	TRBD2	CASSMGGGDYNEQFF	TGTGCCAGTAGTATGGGTGGGGGGGACTACAATGAGCAGTTCTTC
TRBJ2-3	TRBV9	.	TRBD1	CASSVAGTVTDTQYF	TGTGCCAGCAGCGTAGCCGGGACAGTCACAGATACGCAGTATTTT
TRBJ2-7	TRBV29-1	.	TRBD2	CSIAGNSYEQYF	TGCAGCATAGCGGGAAACTCCTACGAGCAGTACTTC
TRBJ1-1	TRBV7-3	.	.	CASSLSLNTEAFF	TGTGCCAGCAGCTTATCCTTGAACACTGAAGCTTTCTTT
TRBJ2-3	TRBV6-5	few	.	CASSYGSVDTQYF	TGTGCCAGCAGTTACGGAAGCGTAGATACGCAGTATTTT
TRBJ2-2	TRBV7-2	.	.	CASSLASIANTGELFF	TGTGCCAGCAGCTTAGCGTCTATCGCGAACACCGGGGAGCTGTTTTTT
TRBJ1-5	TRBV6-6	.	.	CASRSGIIINQPQHF	TGTGCCAGCAGGTCCGGGATAATAATCAATCAGCCCCAGCATTTT
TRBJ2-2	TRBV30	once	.	CAWRRSLGTGELFF	TGTGCCTGGAGGCGGAGCCTTGGGACCGGGGAGCTGTTTTTT
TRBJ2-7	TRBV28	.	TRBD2	CASSGTSGSYEQYF	TGTGCCAGCAGTGGGACTAGCGGGAGCTACGAGCAGTACTTC
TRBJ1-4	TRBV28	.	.	CASKVGGETNEKLFF	TGTGCCAGCAAGGTGGGAGGGGAGACTAATGAAAAACTGTTTTTT
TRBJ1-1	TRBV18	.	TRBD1	CASSPRQGVNTEAFF	TGTGCCAGCTCACCACGACAGGGGGTGAACACTGAAGCTTTCTTT
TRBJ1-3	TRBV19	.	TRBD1	CATGTGSGNTIYF	TGTGCCACTGGGACAGGGTCTGGAAACACCATATATTTT
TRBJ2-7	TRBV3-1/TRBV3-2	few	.	CASSQVPNEQYF	TGTGCCAGCAGCCAAGTCCCCAACGAGCAGTACTTC
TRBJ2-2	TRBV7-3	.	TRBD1	CASSNSGQGTTGELFF	TGTGCCAGCAGCAACTCGGGACAGGGGACCACCGGGGAGCTGTTTTTT
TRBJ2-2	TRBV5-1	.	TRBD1	CASSRDSPNTGELFF	TGCGCCAGCAGTCGGGACAGCCCGAACACCGGGGAGCTGTTTTTT
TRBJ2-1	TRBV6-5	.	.	CASSYLSLGYNEQFF	TGTGCCAGCAGTTATTTATCCCTCGGCTACAATGAGCAGTTCTTC
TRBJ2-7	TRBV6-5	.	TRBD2	CASRQGLARREQYF	TGTGCCAGCAGACAAGGACTAGCGAGACGGGAGCAGTACTTC
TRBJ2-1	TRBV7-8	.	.	CASSLIQGTFYNEQFF	TGTGCCAGCAGCTTAATCCAGGGGACCTTTTACAATGAGCAGTTCTTC
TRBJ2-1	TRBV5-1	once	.	CASSPLDRYNEQFF	TGCGCCAGCAGCCCACTGGACAGATACAATGAGCAGTTCTTC
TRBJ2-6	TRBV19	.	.	CASSQGYSLSGANVLTF	TGTGCCAGTAGTCAGGGTTACAGCCTCTCTGGGGCCAACGTCCTGACTTTC
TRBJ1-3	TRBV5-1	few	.	CASSLEWQGATSGSGNTIYF	TGCGCCAGCAGCTTGGAGTGGCAGGGCGCAACCTCGGGCTCTGGAAACACCATATATTTT